This TCR beta chain was obtained from a study of T-cell memory formation after mild COVID-19. V was clipped by 5 bases and J by 4 bases, with 17 bases between them. This CDR3 has 15 residues. The germline V gene has CDR1 ENHRY and CDR2 SYGVKD. In TCRdb, the 5' RACE reads were re-called with MiXCR into one record per CDR3 protein. The table lists some 320,000 distinct CDR3 sequences, approximately 16% of them singletons. The sample holds a few counts of this clonotype. Material: PBMCs or a T cell subset sorted from them (not recorded which). The J gene is TRBJ2-5, the V gene TRBV10-3; unclear D gene. This sequence originates from a man aged 18-30 years who had mild COVID-19 (a few samples of this study predate the infection). Cell type and time point are not known. In DNA form, the CDR3 reads TGTGCCATCAGTAAACAAAAGGACCCGCCAGAGACCCAGTACTTC. Residues: CAISKQKDPPETQYF.